The rows below give T cell receptor beta chains drawn from one sample of a study of PD-L1 blockade in urothelial cancer. Measured with immunoSEQ multiplex PCR; TCRdb has only the in-frame clones, and not every one. The data contain tens of thousands of clones, around 86% of them singletons. Source: PBMCs, taken around atezolizumab (anti-PD-L1) treatment. The receptors come from a man in his 60s with urothelial cancer. The conserved cysteine and the conserved F or W are not part of the CDR3 here.

>TRBV7-2|13|TRBJ1-1
ASSEYGTKNTEAF
>TRBV9|13|TRBJ1-1
ASSTPGQTNTEAF
>TRBV10-3|13|TRBJ2-1
AISEATETYNEQF
>TRBV13|14|TRBJ1-1
ASSARDRVMNTEAF
>TRBV6-5|14|TRBJ1-1
ASSYSGQGAGTEAF
>TRBV11-2|13|TRBJ2-2
ASSEDRGWVGELF
>TRBV7-8|12|TRBJ1-6
ATRVGSLNSPLH
>TRBV2|14|TRBJ2-3
ASSELSGKLTDTQY
>TRBV18|13|TRBJ2-5
ASSPSTTVRETQY
>TRBV18|12|TRBJ1-2
ASSPPLGGSGYT
>TRBV18|13|TRBJ2-2
ASSPPSGRIGELF
>TRBV7-9|15|TRBJ2-1
ASSSTRLASLYNEQF
>TRBV18|15|TRBJ2-5
ASSTGTSGGYQETQY
>TRBV5-5|16|TRBJ2-7
ASSLDNRVLHESYEQY
>TRBV9|15|TRBJ2-1
ASSVGRLADVEDEQF
>TRBV11-2|13|TRBJ1-1
ASSLDVGAGTEAF
>TRBV4-3|13|TRBJ1-1
ASSQDTGLSTEAF
>TRBV30|13|TRBJ2-7
AWTRTARDGYEQY
>TRBV9|14|TRBJ2-1
ASSSRQGTSYNEQF
>TRBV30|11|TRBJ1-1
AWSRRGGGEAF
>TRBV11-3|11|TRBJ2-7
ASSYPGSYEQY
>TRBV6-1|11|TRBJ1-1
ASSQGRRGQAF
>TRBV7-8|10|TRBJ1-5
ASSFEIQPQH
>TRBV25-1|11|TRBJ2-1
ASSEYLYNEQF
>TRBV5-1|11|TRBJ1-4
ASSLRTDEKLF
>TRBV5-1|11|TRBJ2-1
ASSWGGLYEQF
>TRBV11-3|13|TRBJ2-3
ASRTGLPGTDTQY
>TRBV4-1|14|TRBJ1-5
ASRLFFLETNQPQH
>TRBV10-3|13|TRBJ2-7
AISEASGAPYEQY
>TRBV2|15|TRBJ2-7
ASSEALGTTFSYEQY
>TRBV6-6|13|TRBJ1-4
ASRRDRGHHEKLF
>TRBV6-7|13|TRBJ2-1
ASSFTSGKYNEQF
>TRBV4-2|13|TRBJ1-2
ASSHGNRGFSGYT
>TRBV15|13|TRBJ1-5
ATSRDSLFNQPQH
>TRBV7-9|12|TRBJ2-1
ASSLALRYNEQF
>TRBV11-3|9|TRBJ1-2
ASSSGVGYT
>TRBV28|13|TRBJ2-3
ASSLFSSGRAGQY
>TRBV19|12|TRBJ1-1
ASTFSDSRTEAF
>TRBV10-3|11|TRBJ2-7
AISFRESYEQY
>TRBV9|14|TRBJ1-2
ASSVDDRGTSYGYT
>TRBV29-1|12|TRBJ2-4
SVEIDVGGGIQY
>TRBV7-9|9|TRBJ2-3
ASRSADTQY
>TRBV19|12|TRBJ2-7
ASSLKREADEQY
>TRBV7-9|15|TRBJ1-4
ASSLVRQTATNEKLF
>TRBV10-3|14|TRBJ2-5
AISERVAGVRETQY
>TRBV19|12|TRBJ1-1
ASSSPGQYTEAF
>TRBV5-1|10|TRBJ2-5
ASSLLSETQY
>TRBV2|11|TRBJ2-5
ASQGGRQETQY
>TRBV9|12|TRBJ1-4
ASSGTAFGEKLF
>TRBV7-3|12|TRBJ2-3
ASSLNSGTDTQY
>TRBV7-2|9|TRBJ1-2
ASSPRGGYT
>TRBV19|13|TRBJ1-3
ASSIFRSSGNTIY
>TRBV5-4|14|TRBJ2-2
ASSLVGGSNTGELF